What follows are 15 T cell receptor beta chains derived from one specimen sequenced in a study of blood T cell repertoires in COVID-19 (dated by TCRdb to about 2020). The library was produced with the immunoSEQ multiplex PCR assay. TCRdb re-hosts the immuneACCESS table, in-frame sequences only. Its copies lack some clones; in the studies checked, an unresolved V gene accounts for under half of them, and the cause for the rest is not known. A total of some 300,000 clones appear in this sample, around 89% of them only once. The ten largest clones represent around 0.96% of the sample. The sequenced material came from peripheral blood. The receptors derive from a middle-aged woman with COVID-19, enrolled during active disease.

The V gene is TRBV6-5, the J gene TRBJ2-7, with no clear D. This CDR3 spans 13 amino acids. V was pared by 0 bases and J by 4 bases, with 7 bases between. The germline V gene encodes CDR1 MNHEY and CDR2 SVGAGI. This chain's CDR3 is CASSYSRQYEQYF. DNA for the CDR3: TGTGCCAGCAGTTACTCGAGGCAATACGAGCAGTACTTC.

A single count supports this clone. The chain combines TRBV7-2 with TRBJ1-2, with TRBD1 as a possible D gene (6 bases). Germline V gene lookup returns CDR1 SGHTA and CDR2 FQGNSA. The CDR3 consists of 15 residues. The ends were cut back, 4 bases at V and 3 bases at J, with 15 bases in the middle. The CDR3 sequence: CASSSDRTGYYGYTF. Here the CDR3 DNA reads TGTGCCAGCAGCTCCGACCGAACAGGGTACTATGGCTACACCTTC.

The chain combines TRBV11-2 with TRBJ1-1; 9 bases align to TRBD1. Unmatched junction bases numbered 6, after V lost 4 bases and J lost 12 bases. This CDR3 contains 12 residues. Germline CDR1 reads SGHAT; CDR2 reads FQNNGV. CDR3 region: CASSSDRGLTFF. Here the CDR3 DNA reads TGTGCCAGCAGCTCGGACAGGGGATTGACTTTCTTT.

V gene TRBV6-5 combines with J gene TRBJ2-5; no definite D call. Germline assignment: CDR1 MNHEY and CDR2 SVGAGI. The CDR3 consists of 13 residues. V lost 6 bases, J lost 2 bases, and 10 bases lay in between. The CDR3 here is CASSYLRQETQYF. CDR3 in DNA: TGTGCCAGCAGCTACCTTAGACAAGAGACCCAGTACTTC.

This clone was seen a single time. The chain has TRBV9 and TRBJ1-1, with D tentatively TRBD1 (5 bases). This CDR3 is built from 15 residues. V was cut by 4 bases and J by 5 bases, with 18 bases left in between. The V gene's germline CDR1 is SGDLS and CDR2 YYNGEE. The CDR3 reads CASSPGGRESTEAFF. Written as DNA, the CDR3 is TGTGCCAGCAGCCCCGGGGGAAGGGAGAGTACTGAAGCTTTCTTT.

The chain combines TRBV27 with TRBJ2-2, with D perhaps matching TRBD2 (6 bases). Trimming cost V 6 bases and J 1 base, with 18 bases left between them. CDR3 length: 17 residues. The germline V gene encodes CDR1 MNHEY and CDR2 SMNVEV (reference sequence). CDR3 in DNA: TGTGCCAGCAGGGAGGGCACAGAGAGAGGGAACACCGGGGAGCTGTTTTTT. Protein sequence: CASREGTERGNTGELFF.

The sample holds a few counts of this clone. The rearrangement joins TRBV27 to TRBJ1-4, with a possible D match to TRBD1 (6 bases). Germline V gene sequence: CDR1 MNHEY, CDR2 SMNVEV (reference sequence). The CDR3 covers 13 residues. The ends were cut back, 5 bases at V and 5 bases at J, with 9 bases in the middle. CDR3: CASSRQVNEKLFF. CDR3 nucleotide sequence: TGTGCCAGCAGTCGACAGGTCAATGAAAAACTGTTTTTT.

This chain connects TRBV6-2 or TRBV6-3 to TRBJ2-4, with D perhaps TRBD1 (6 bases). This CDR3 spans 13 amino acids. Germline values: CDR1 MNHEY, CDR2 SVGEGT. V was cut by 0 bases and J by 15 bases, with 15 bases left in between. The CDR3 here is CASSYSLTGRRYF. The CDR3 nucleotides are TGTGCCAGCAGTTACTCCCTGACAGGCCGGCGGTACTTC.

This clone has a single count. The chain uses TRBV19 and TRBJ2-2, with 12 bases fitting TRBD2. The CDR3 loop spans 21 amino acids. J was trimmed by 7 bases and V by 7 bases; bases with no gene match: 25. The germline V gene encodes CDR1 LNHDA and CDR2 SQIVND (reference sequence). The CDR3 DNA reads TGTGCCAGTAATCCGAGAACGCCTGCCCGGAGACTAGCGGGAGATCACGGGGAGCTGTTTTTT. This encodes CASNPRTPARRLAGDHGELFF.

This clone was recorded a few times. The rearrangement links TRBV27 to TRBJ1-4; a weak D match, TRBD1 (5 bases). In germline, CDR1 is MNHEY, CDR2 SMNVEV (reference sequence). This CDR3 spans 14 amino acids. Trimming took off 8 bases at V and 6 bases at J, with 16 bases between the two ends. Written as DNA, the CDR3 is TGTGCCAGCCGCCGTGGGCGGGGGGATGAAAAACTGTTTTTT. This codes for CASRRGRGDEKLFF.

The chain uses TRBV6-6 and TRBJ1-6; possible D gene TRBD1, 5 bases. The CDR3 sequence is 16 residues long. Germline CDR1 MNHNY, CDR2 SVGAGI (reference sequence). V dropped 6 bases and J dropped 6 bases, with 18 bases sitting between them. The DNA for the CDR3 is TGTGCCAGCAGCCCCATGGGGGGGACTCGTAATTCACCCCTCCACTTT. Translating it yields CASSPMGGTRNSPLHF.

The chain employs TRBV7-9 and TRBJ1-2, with 8 bases matching TRBD1. Germline V gives CDR1 SEHNR, CDR2 FQNEAQ (reference sequence). The ends lost 1 base at V and 3 bases at J; junction bases unmatched: 7. This CDR3 comprises 16 residues. The CDR3 loop reads CASSLVGGQGDYGYTF. The DNA of the CDR3 is TGTGCCAGCAGCTTAGTTGGCGGACAGGGCGACTATGGCTACACCTTC.

The chain employs TRBV27 and TRBJ2-7; 7 bases agree with TRBD1. CDR3 size: 16 residues. V was pared by 0 bases and J by 2 bases, with 7 bases of the junction left unmatched. From germline, CDR1 is MNHEY and CDR2 SMNVEV (reference sequence). Here the CDR3 reads CASSLSTGPGPYEQYF. The CDR3 DNA reads as TGTGCCAGCAGTTTATCGACAGGGCCTGGGCCCTACGAGCAGTACTTC.

The J gene is TRBJ1-1, the V gene TRBV7-2; 7 bases map to TRBD1. The V gene end was trimmed by 5 bases and the J gene end by 5 bases; junction bases not matched to a gene: 8. The CDR3 sequence is 14 residues long. Germline V gene sequence: CDR1 SGHTA, CDR2 FQGNSA. CDR3 coding DNA: TGTGCCAGCAGCCATTTTGGGACAGTAACTGAAGCTTTCTTT. It encodes CASSHFGTVTEAFF.

The rearrangement uses TRBV20-1 and TRBJ2-1; tentatively, D is TRBD2 (6 bases). The V gene lost 3 bases and the J gene lost 0 bases, with 9 bases spanning the gap. The CDR3 runs 14 residues. The germline CDR1 and CDR2 sequences are DFQATT and SNEGSKA (reference sequence). CDR3 residues: CSASTGLSYNEQFF. For the CDR3, the DNA is TGCAGTGCTAGTACGGGACTCTCCTACAATGAGCAGTTCTTC.